The 20 T cell receptor beta chains below all came from one sample that was sequenced in a study of T cells in women clearing cervical HPV infection. Libraries were prepared by immunoSEQ multiplex PCR; TCRdb keeps only in-frame clonotypes and omits some of them. The listing contains around 25,000 clones. Specimen: blood buffy coat. Every receptor here comes from a woman between 18 and 70 years old with a cervical HPV16 infection that either progressed to CIN3+ or cleared (not recorded which).

Notes on this clone: The read ends 3 residues early relative to the CDR3; the germline J gene fills the gap. The V and J genes are TRBV10-3 and TRBJ1-1, with D perhaps TRBD1 (6 bases). The V gene's germline CDR1 is ENHRY and CDR2 SYGVKD. The CDR3 is 14 residues long. Deletions cut 3 bases from V and 1 base from J, with 9 bases between. The CDR3 bases that were read are TGTGCCATCAGTGAAAGACAGGAGAACACTGAA. It encodes CAISERQENTE. The CDR3 as a whole reads CAISERQENTEAFF.

Remarks on this clone: The read halts 3 residues ahead of the CDR3 end, with the missing end drawn from the germline J gene. V is TRBV5-6 and J is TRBJ1-1; the D gene is possibly TRBD1 (6 bases). V gave up 4 bases and J gave up 6 bases, with 10 bases separating them. The CDR3 loop spans 12 amino acids. The germline gives CDR1 SGHDT, CDR2 YYEEEE. CDR3 amino acids: CASSHTGPEAFF. CDR3 DNA (partial): TGTGCCAGCAGCCATACAGGGCCTGAA.

Remarks on this clone: Coverage ceases 3 residues before the CDR3 finishes, and the germline J gene fills in the end. The chain couples TRBV7-7 to TRBJ2-1, with 9 positions matching TRBD1. The CDR3 contains 14 residues. The germline gives CDR1 SSHAT, CDR2 FNYEAQ (reference sequence). The junction had 6 bases not matched to a gene; V was cut back by 4 bases and J by 8 bases. CDR3 DNA, as far as it was read: TGTGCCAGCAGCTCTCAACAGGGGGCACATGAG. This gives the protein CASSSQQGAHE. The full CDR3 sequence reads CASSSQQGAHEQFF.

In regard to this clone: The read terminates 3 residues before the CDR3 end, so the remaining end is supplied by the germline J gene. This chain links TRBV18 with TRBJ2-2; unclear D gene. The length of the CDR3 is 13 residues. Germline-derived CDR1 and CDR2 are KGHSH and LQKENI. The CDR3 bases that were read are TGTGCCAGCTCACCATACGCGAGTGAAAAG. It specifies CASSPYASEK. The whole CDR3 protein is CASSPYASEKLFF.

With regard to this clone: The read comes to an end 3 residues before the CDR3 does, leaving the germline J gene to fill in the end. The chain employs TRBV18 and TRBJ2-1; 15 bases fit TRBD2. Germline CDR1 reads KGHSH; CDR2 reads LQKENI. The CDR3 has 15 amino acids. Trimming took 4 bases from V and 5 from J; bases not matched to a gene: 0. CDR3 DNA, as far as it was read: TGTGCCAGCTCACGGACTAGCGGGGGGGACAATGAG. Translation: CASSRTSGGDNE. In full, the CDR3 reads CASSRTSGGDNEQFF.

Concerning this clone itself: The observed sequence ends 3 residues before the CDR3 terminus, with the missing tail filled in from the germline J gene. V gene TRBV6-2 or TRBV6-3 combines with J gene TRBJ2-3; maybe TRBD1 (6 bases). The CDR3 loop spans 15 amino acids. Germline CDR1 reads MNHEY; CDR2 reads SVGEGT. CDR3 sequence reads: CASSPGQGLGETQYF. CDR3 DNA (partial): TGTGCCAGCAGCCCCGGGCAGGGGCTCGGAGAGACG.

As concerns this clone: With the read ending 3 residues before the CDR3 end, the germline J gene is used to fill in that end. The chain is built from TRBV6-4 and TRBJ1-1, with TRBD1 as a possible D gene (5 bases). The CDR3 contains 15 residues. Trimming removed 2 bases at V and 5 bases at J, with 15 bases between. Germline values: CDR1 MRHNA, CDR2 SNTAGT. The CDR3 here is CASSDSSGGETEAFF. The CDR3 DNA, read in part, is TGTGCCAGCAGTGACAGTTCGGGGGGAGAAACTGAA.

About this clone: With the read ending 3 residues before the CDR3 end, the germline J gene is used to fill in that end. The chain joins TRBV6-2 or TRBV6-3 to TRBJ2-5; D gene uncertain. The CDR3 extends over 11 amino acids. The ends were cut back, 2 bases at V and 4 bases at J, with 2 bases in the middle. CDR1 MNHEY and CDR2 SVGEGT come from the germline V gene. CDR3 region: CASSYRETQYF. The CDR3 DNA, read in part, is TGTGCCAGCAGTTACCGAGAGACC.

On this clone: The CDR3 end falls 3 residues outside the read, so it is completed with the germline J gene. The rearrangement uses TRBV18 and TRBJ2-5; 7 nucleotides match TRBD1. In germline, CDR1 is KGHSH, CDR2 LQKENI. The CDR3 has 13 residues. Unmatched junction bases numbered 1, after V lost 4 bases and J lost 2 bases. The CDR3 here is CASSRDRQETQYF. Partial CDR3 DNA: TGTGCCAGCTCACGGGACAGACAAGAGACC.

On this clone: The CDR3 extends 3 residues past the end of the read, so its final part is completed from the germline J gene. V is TRBV19 and J is TRBJ2-1; possible D gene TRBD1, 6 bases. The germline V and J ends were trimmed by 1 base and 7 bases, with 17 bases remaining between them. Germline CDR1 LNHDA, CDR2 SQIVND (reference sequence). The CDR3 loop spans 16 amino acids. CDR3 DNA, as far as it was read: TGTGCCAGTAGTATAGGGCCCAAGACAGGTCGAAATGAG. It specifies CASSIGPKTGRNE. The whole CDR3 sequence reads CASSIGPKTGRNEQFF.

In the case of this clone: The read stops 3 residues short of the end of the CDR3; the missing end is completed from the germline J gene. The chain is built from TRBV10-3 and TRBJ2-2; 7 bases map to TRBD1. This CDR3 comprises 15 residues. J was trimmed by 4 bases and V by 6 bases; bases with no gene match: 8. Germline V CDR1 and CDR2: ENHRY, SYGVKD. CDR3 DNA (partial): TGTGCCATCAGATTGACAGGGACGGGCACCGGGGAG. This gives the protein CAIRLTGTGTGE. The whole CDR3 is CAIRLTGTGTGELFF.

A remark on this clone: The missing CDR3 end, 3 residues past where the read stops, is filled in from the germline J gene. The chain couples TRBV6-4 to TRBJ1-1; D gene ambiguous. Germline V gene data show CDR1 as MRHNA and CDR2 as SNTAGT. V lost 6 bases and J lost 1, with 9 bases in between. This CDR3 is 13 amino acids long. The part of the CDR3 DNA that was read is TGTGCCAGCAGACTACACCCGAACACTGAA. It translates to CASRLHPNTE. The whole CDR3 sequence reads CASRLHPNTEAFF.

A note on this clone: The read ends 3 residues shy of where the CDR3 ends; the end is completed using the germline J gene. This chain connects TRBV5-1 to TRBJ2-1, with 7 bases identical to TRBD2. Germline V gives CDR1 SGHRS, CDR2 YFSETQ. The CDR3 extends over 15 amino acids. Trimming at V came to 0 bases and at J to 5 bases, leaving 5 bases not matched to a gene. This chain's CDR3 is CASSLVTSVNNEQFF. Incomplete CDR3 DNA: TGCGCCAGCAGCTTGGTTACTAGCGTTAACAATGAG.

As regards this clone: The CDR3 goes on 3 residues after the read ends, and that part is filled in from the germline J gene. The rearrangement uses TRBV20-1 and TRBJ1-5; TRBD1 matches 10 bases. CDR1 and CDR2 from the germline V gene are DFQATT and SNEGSKA (reference sequence). Trimming took 4 bases from V and 5 from J; bases not matched to a gene: 17. This CDR3 region has 18 residues. CDR3: CSATPTRPGTGVHQPQHF. CDR3 bases read: TGCAGTGCTACGCCAACCCGTCCCGGGACAGGGGTCCATCAGCCC.

As regards this clone: The observed sequence ends 3 residues before the CDR3 terminus, with the missing tail filled in from the germline J gene. V is TRBV19 and J is TRBJ2-2; possibly TRBD2 for D (6 bases). The CDR3 contains 16 residues. Germline CDR1 reads LNHDA; CDR2 reads SQIVND (reference sequence). With 7 bases removed from V and 1 base from J, the gap between germline ends came to 16 bases. The CDR3 bases that were read are TGTGCCAGTACCCCTAGGGCTAGCGAGAACACCGGGGAG. Translated: CASTPRASENTGE. The entire CDR3 reads CASTPRASENTGELFF.

Regarding this clone: The read terminates 3 residues ahead of where the CDR3 ends, so the germline J gene completes it. The rearrangement joins TRBV11-2 to TRBJ1-4; no clear D gene. Looked up from germline, CDR1 is SGHAT and CDR2 is FQNNGV. Trimming removed 5 bases at V and 6 bases at J, with 10 bases between. The CDR3 is 13 residues long. Incomplete CDR3 DNA: TGTGCCAGCAGCCCCGACTGGTATGAAAAA. It codes for CASSPDWYEK. The full CDR3 sequence reads CASSPDWYEKLFF.

Here the CDR3 reads CSATGTEAFF. The CDR3 bases that were read are TGCAGCGCCACCGGGACTGAA. This chain joins TRBV29-1 and TRBJ1-1; no clear D. The read comes to an end 3 residues before the CDR3 does, leaving the germline J gene to fill in the end. Trimming pared 7 bases from V and 5 bases from J, leaving 8 bases between. Looked up from germline, CDR1 is SQVTM and CDR2 is ANQGSEA. The CDR3 loop spans 10 amino acids.

Remarks on this clone: A read error may account for a junction end that differs from germline. The CDR3 extends 3 residues past the end of the read, so its final part is completed from the germline J gene. The chain links TRBV4-2 to TRBJ2-5, with 8 positions matching TRBD2. CDR3 length: 16 amino acids. Germline-derived CDR1 and CDR2 are LGHNA and YNFKEQ. The CDR3 DNA, read in part, is TGCGCCAGCAGCCAAGATGAGAGGACTAGCTGGCAGACC. Amino acids: CASSQDERTSWQT. The CDR3 reads in full as CASSQDERTSWQTQYF.

Comment on this clone: The read gets to within 3 residues of the CDR3 end, and the germline J gene fills in the rest. This chain connects TRBV19 to TRBJ1-2; 9 bases line up with TRBD1. The germline gives CDR1 LNHDA, CDR2 SQIVND (reference sequence). Trimming cost V 3 bases and J 5 bases; bases outside gene matches: 13. The CDR3 length is 17 residues. The CDR3 DNA, read in part, is TGTGCCAGTAGTATTCGAACAGGGGGCCAAAGGGGGTATGGC. This translates into CASSIRTGGQRGYG. The full CDR3 reads CASSIRTGGQRGYGYTF. Complete variable domain (other parts from reference TRBV19 and TRBJ1-2): DGGITQSPKYLFRKEGQNVTLSCEQNLNHDAMYWYRQDPGQGLRLIYYSQIVNDFQKGDIAEGYSVSREKKESFPLTVTSAQKNPTAFYLCASSIRTGGQRGYGYTFGSGTRLTVV.

With regard to this clone: The read falls 3 residues short of the CDR3 end, and the missing part is taken from the germline J gene. This chain joins TRBV7-2 and TRBJ2-7; TRBD1 agrees at 9 bases. This CDR3 region has 15 residues. Germline V gene lookup returns CDR1 SGHTA and CDR2 FQGNSA. The trim removed 0 bases at V and 4 bases at J, leaving 4 bases unmatched. The CDR3 bases that were read are TGTGCCAGCAGCTTAGCAGGGACAGGGCTTTACGAG. Encoded protein: CASSLAGTGLYE. The complete CDR3 protein is CASSLAGTGLYEQYF.